This record looks at one T cell receptor (beta chain) sequence and its context. The antigen remains unidentified. The CDR3 runs to 14 residues. Per the germline V gene, CDR1 is LGHNA and CDR2 is YSLEER. The V gene lost 1 base and the J gene lost 5 bases, with 8 bases spanning the gap. Built from TCR beta cDNA, the libraries had unique molecular identifiers in them. TCRdb passed the PCR reads through MiXCR, listing each CDR3 protein once. There are about 680,000 distinct CDR3 sequences in the sample; approximately 60% occur only once, and 10% to 12% lies in the top ten. The data were taken from a study of post-analysis software for immune sequencing data. Study-wide findings and caveats: About 5 TRBV segments occurring more often in patients than controls included TRBV5-6, TRBV5-1 and TRBV20-1. The study found significantly lower normalized Chao1 diversity in multiple sclerosis patients than in controls.

The sample comprised blood. The source is a girl aged 2 to 9 with multiple sclerosis. V usage is TRBV4-3 and J usage is TRBJ1-4, with TRBD1 as a possible D gene (6 bases). The CDR3 coding sequence is TGCGCCAGCAGCCAAGGGACAGACAATGAAAAACTGTTTTTT. Amino acids: CASSQGTDNEKLFF.